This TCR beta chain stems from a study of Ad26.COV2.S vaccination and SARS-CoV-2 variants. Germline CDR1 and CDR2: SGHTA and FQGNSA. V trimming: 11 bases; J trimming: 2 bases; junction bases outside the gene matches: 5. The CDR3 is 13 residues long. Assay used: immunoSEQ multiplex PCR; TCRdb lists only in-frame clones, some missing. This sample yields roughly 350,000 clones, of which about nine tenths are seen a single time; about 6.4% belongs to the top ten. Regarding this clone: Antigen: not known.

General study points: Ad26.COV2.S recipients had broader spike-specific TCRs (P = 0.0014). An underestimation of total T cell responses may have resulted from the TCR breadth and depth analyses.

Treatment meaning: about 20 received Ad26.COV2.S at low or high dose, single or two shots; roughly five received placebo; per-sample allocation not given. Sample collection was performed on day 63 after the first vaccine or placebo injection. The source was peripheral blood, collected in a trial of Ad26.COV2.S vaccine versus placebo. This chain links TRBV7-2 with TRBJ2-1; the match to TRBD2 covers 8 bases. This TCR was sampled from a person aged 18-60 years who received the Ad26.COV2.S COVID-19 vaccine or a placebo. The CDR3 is CASAGGAYNEQFF. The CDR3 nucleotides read TGTGCCTCTGCGGGGGGCGCCTACAATGAGCAGTTCTTC.